This T cell receptor (beta chain) is from a study of shared clonotypes between healthy human individuals. Genomic DNA (from each subset) was split evenly across several immunoSEQ plates. The assay was immunoSEQ multiplex PCR, and TCRdb's table has in-frame clones only and misses some. The repertoire holds around 2,000,000 clones, with 85% to 95% as singletons. J lost 9 bases, V lost 3 bases, and 9 bases had no gene match. CDR1 is MNHEY and CDR2 is SMNVEV in the germline V gene (reference sequence). The CDR3 loop spans 15 amino acids. The sample consisted of naive CD4+ T cells sorted from blood. Subset denoted: CD45RA+ positively selected. The chain couples TRBV27 to TRBJ2-3; 10 positions match TRBD2. The sequence derives from a man aged 18 to 35 in good health. DNA for the CDR3: TGTGCCAGCAGTTTTAGAGCGGGGGGGCCTGAGACGCAGTATTTT. As protein: CASSFRAGGPETQYF.